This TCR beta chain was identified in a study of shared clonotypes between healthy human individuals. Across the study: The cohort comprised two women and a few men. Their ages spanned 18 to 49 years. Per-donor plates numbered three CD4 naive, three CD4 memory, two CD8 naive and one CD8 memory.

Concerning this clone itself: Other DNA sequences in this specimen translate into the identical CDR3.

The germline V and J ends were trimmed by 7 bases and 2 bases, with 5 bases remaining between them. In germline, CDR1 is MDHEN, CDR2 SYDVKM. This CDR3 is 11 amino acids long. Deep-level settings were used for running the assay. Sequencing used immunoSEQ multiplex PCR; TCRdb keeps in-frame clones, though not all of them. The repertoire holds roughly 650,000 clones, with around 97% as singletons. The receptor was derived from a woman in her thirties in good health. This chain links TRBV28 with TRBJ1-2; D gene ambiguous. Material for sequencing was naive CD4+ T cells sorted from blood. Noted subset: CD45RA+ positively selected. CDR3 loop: CASTGNYGYTF. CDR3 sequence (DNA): TGTGCCAGCACAGGCAACTATGGCTACACCTTC.